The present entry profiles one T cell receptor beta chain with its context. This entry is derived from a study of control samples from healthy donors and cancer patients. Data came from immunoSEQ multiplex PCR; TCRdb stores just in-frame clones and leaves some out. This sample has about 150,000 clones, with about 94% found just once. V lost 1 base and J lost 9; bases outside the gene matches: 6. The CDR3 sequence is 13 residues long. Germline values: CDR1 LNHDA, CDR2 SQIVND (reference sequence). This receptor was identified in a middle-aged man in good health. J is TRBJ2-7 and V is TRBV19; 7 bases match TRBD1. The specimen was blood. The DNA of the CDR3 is TGTGCCAGTAGTATAGGGAAGGGACAGCCGCAGTACTTC. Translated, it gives CASSIGKGQPQYF.